These 26 T cell receptor beta chains came from one sample sequenced in a study of OX40 agonist ivuxolimab in advanced cancers. Profiling relied on immunoSEQ multiplex PCR, and the TCRdb table lists in-frame clones only, not all of them. The profile shows about 76,000 clones, around 90% of them singletons. The source was CD4+ or CD8+ T cells sorted from blood, collected in a trial of the OX40 agonist ivuxolimab. The origin of the receptors is an adult with an advanced solid tumor such as melanoma, head and neck, liver or kidney cancer.

At least ten counts were recorded for this clone. The chain is built from TRBV30 and TRBJ1-3, with D perhaps TRBD1 (6 bases). This CDR3 comprises 16 residues. V lost 0 bases and J 0 bases, leaving 12 bases between the germline ends. From germline, CDR1 is GTSNPN and CDR2 SVGIG (reference sequence). The CDR3 is CAWSVTGSSSGNTIYF. The DNA of the CDR3 is TGTGCCTGGAGTGTAACAGGGAGTAGCTCTGGAAACACCATATATTTT.

The chain carries TRBV27 and TRBJ2-7; 8 bases map to TRBD2. CDR3 length: 14 residues. Trimming at V came to 5 bases and at J to 6 bases, leaving 9 bases not matched to a gene. CDR1 is MNHEY and CDR2 is SMNVEV in the germline V gene (reference sequence). CDR3 sequence reads: CASSPFGRVGEQYF. CDR3 nucleotide sequence: TGTGCCAGCAGTCCTTTCGGGAGGGTTGGCGAGCAGTACTTC.

This clone was detected only a few times. The rearrangement uses TRBV5-6 and TRBJ2-5, with 7 bases matching TRBD1. Germline V gene data show CDR1 as SGHDT and CDR2 as YYEEEE. Trimming took 0 bases from V and 7 from J; bases not matched to a gene: 6. The CDR3 contains 14 residues. CDR3 bases: TGTGCCAGCAGCTTGGATATGGCAGGGGGGACCCAGTACTTC. It specifies CASSLDMAGGTQYF.

V gene TRBV9 combines with J gene TRBJ2-1; 8 bases agree with TRBD2. This CDR3 comprises 17 residues. After removal of 4 bases from V and 7 bases from J, the junction contained 16 bases not matched to a gene. CDR1 is SGDLS, CDR2 YYNGEE, per germline. CDR3 loop: CASSPPGGRGGVNEQFF. CDR3 nucleotide sequence: TGTGCCAGCAGCCCCCCGGGGGGGCGCGGGGGCGTTAATGAGCAGTTCTTC.

CDR3 region: CAWGKSSSGELFF. The DNA for the CDR3 is TGTGCCTGGGGGAAAAGTTCCTCAGGGGAGCTGTTTTTT. This chain links TRBV30 with TRBJ2-2; no clear D. This CDR3 region has 13 residues. Deletions cut 5 bases from V and 8 bases from J, with 15 bases between. Per the germline V gene, CDR1 is GTSNPN and CDR2 is SVGIG (reference sequence).

This clone was counted a single time. CDR3 in DNA: TGTGCCAGCAGCTTATCAACAGTAGCAGATACGCAGTATTTT. Its protein product is CASSLSTVADTQYF. The rearrangement links TRBV11-3 to TRBJ2-3, with unresolved D. CDR1 and CDR2 from the germline V gene are SGHNT and YENEEA. Deletions cut 2 bases from V and 4 bases from J, with 10 bases between. There are 14 residues in the CDR3.

The rearrangement uses TRBV18 and TRBJ2-2; D not resolved. The CDR3 is 14 amino acids. The V gene's germline CDR1 is KGHSH and CDR2 LQKENI. The V and J ends lost 3 bases and 6 bases respectively, with 11 bases between them. The CDR3: CASSPRRMPGELFF. The CDR3 coding sequence is TGTGCCAGCTCACCGCGCCGGATGCCCGGGGAGCTGTTTTTT. Combining the CDR3 with reference TRBV18 and TRBJ2-2 gives the whole variable domain NAGVMQNPRHLVRRRGQEARLRCSPMKGHSHVYWYRQLPEEGLKFMVYLQKENIIDESGMPKERFSAEFPKEGPSILRIQQVVRGDSAAYFCASSPRRMPGELFFGEGSRLTVL.

The V and J genes are TRBV18 and TRBJ2-5; 15 nucleotides match TRBD2. The J segment lost 2 bases and the V segment lost 1 base, leaving 5 bases of the junction unmatched. Per germline, CDR1 KGHSH and CDR2 LQKENI. The CDR3 is 18 residues long. The CDR3 is CASSPRTSGGDSQETQYF. The CDR3, as DNA: TGTGCCAGCTCACCACGGACTAGCGGGGGGGACTCACAAGAGACCCAGTACTTC.

The J gene is TRBJ2-7, the V gene TRBV7-2; D gene unclear. With 1 base removed from V and 2 bases from J, the gap between germline ends came to 9 bases. CDR1 and CDR2 from the germline V gene are SGHTA and FQGNSA. This CDR3 has 14 residues. The CDR3 bases are TGTGCCAGCAGCTTAGGGACCTACGCCTACGAGCAGTACTTC. It codes for CASSLGTYAYEQYF.

The chain couples TRBV19 to TRBJ1-5, with D tentatively TRBD1 (5 bases). CDR1 LNHDA and CDR2 SQIVND come from the germline V gene (reference sequence). This CDR3 region has 16 residues. V was pared by 1 base and J by 4 bases, with 14 bases between. CDR3 residues: CASSIVGAGENQPQHF. CDR3 DNA sequence: TGTGCCAGTAGTATAGTCGGGGCAGGAGAGAATCAGCCCCAGCATTTT. Full variable domain (remainder filled in from reference TRBV19 and TRBJ1-5): DGGITQSPKYLFRKEGQNVTLSCEQNLNHDAMYWYRQDPGQGLRLIYYSQIVNDFQKGDIAEGYSVSREKKESFPLTVTSAQKNPTAFYLCASSIVGAGENQPQHFGDGTRLSIL.

V gene TRBV6-5 combines with J gene TRBJ1-6; unclear D gene. The CDR3 is 12 amino acids. From germline, CDR1 is MNHEY and CDR2 SVGAGI. Trimming cost V 2 bases and J 7 bases, with 3 bases left between them. CDR3 residues: CASSYINSPLHF. In DNA, the CDR3 is TGTGCCAGCAGTTACATCAATTCACCCCTCCACTTT.

The rearrangement uses TRBV5-5 and TRBJ2-1; D is unresolved. V was shortened by 4 bases and J by 5 bases, with 4 bases between the two germline ends. The CDR3 runs 11 residues. Germline V gene lookup returns CDR1 SGHKS and CDR2 YYEKEE (reference sequence). Written as DNA, the CDR3 is TGTGCCAGCAGCCAGCACAATGAGCAGTTCTTC. Translated: CASSQHNEQFF.

V gene TRBV4-3 combines with J gene TRBJ1-1; no definite D call. The CDR3 sequence is 13 residues long. With 0 bases removed from V and 9 bases from J, the gap between germline ends came to 11 bases. Germline loops: CDR1 LGHNA, CDR2 YSLEER. CDR3 nucleotides: TGCGCCAGCAGCCAAGATGGTGGCGGGAAAGCTTTCTTT. Protein: CASSQDGGGKAFF.

V is TRBV5-1 and J is TRBJ2-3, with D unclear. The length of the CDR3 is 12 residues. The V gene's germline CDR1 is SGHRS and CDR2 YFSETQ. V lost 1 base and J lost 5, with 5 bases in between. CDR3 loop: CASSLMRDTQYF. For the CDR3, the DNA is TGCGCCAGCAGCTTGATGCGAGATACGCAGTATTTT.

This chain joins TRBV7-3 and TRBJ1-1; 7 bases align to TRBD1. The J segment lost 0 bases and the V segment lost 3 bases, leaving 10 bases of the junction unmatched. The length of the CDR3 is 17 residues. The germline V gene encodes CDR1 SGHTA and CDR2 FQGTGA. Written as DNA, the CDR3 is TGTGCCAGCAGCTTGAGGACAGGTCCGCTTCTGAACACTGAAGCTTTCTTT. Amino acids: CASSLRTGPLLNTEAFF.

This CDR3 reads CASSEAYEQYF. CDR3 DNA sequence: TGTGCCAGCAGTGAAGCCTACGAGCAGTACTTC. The rearrangement uses TRBV2 and TRBJ2-7; D gene ambiguous. CDR3 size: 11 residues. V lost 0 bases and J lost 3, with 0 bases in between. Germline V gives CDR1 SNHLY, CDR2 FYNNEI.

The chain has TRBV7-9 and TRBJ1-4, with a possible D match to TRBD1 (5 bases). Per the germline V gene, CDR1 is SEHNR and CDR2 is FQNEAQ (reference sequence). Between the trimmed V and J ends, which lost 1 base and 3 bases, there was a span of 9 bases. There are 15 residues in the CDR3. CDR3 in DNA: TGTGCCAGCAGCTTAGGTGCAGGGTCTAATGAAAAACTGTTTTTT. Translating gives CASSLGAGSNEKLFF.

This chain links TRBV5-6 with TRBJ1-2; 7 nucleotides line up with TRBD1. Germline V gives CDR1 SGHDT, CDR2 YYEEEE. The CDR3 is 14 amino acids. V shed 3 bases and J 7 bases; nucleotides not matched to a gene: 9. The chain's CDR3 is CASSSQGGLTGYTF. CDR3 nucleotide sequence: TGTGCCAGCAGCTCCCAGGGGGGGTTGACTGGCTACACCTTC.

About this clone itself: Other DNA sequences of this sample code for an identical CDR3. The chain joins TRBV6-5 to TRBJ1-5; possibly TRBD1 for D (5 bases). The germline CDR1 and CDR2 sequences are MNHEY and SVGAGI. There are 15 residues in the CDR3. The V and J ends lost 0 bases and 1 base respectively, with 7 bases between them. CDR3 region: CASSYSWDSNQPQHF. DNA of the CDR3: TGTGCCAGCAGTTACTCTTGGGACAGCAATCAGCCCCAGCATTTT.

The CDR3 loop reads CASSLAPGTGANVLTF. In nucleotides, the CDR3 is TGTGCCAGCAGCTTAGCCCCGGGAACTGGGGCCAACGTCCTGACTTTC. This sequence joins TRBV7-2 and TRBJ2-6, with D possibly being TRBD2 (5 bases). From germline, CDR1 is SGHTA and CDR2 FQGNSA. Trimming took 0 bases from V and 2 from J, leaving 8 bases between them. The CDR3 is made up of 16 amino acids.

The chain combines TRBV9 with TRBJ2-1; 10 nucleotides agree with TRBD1. Looked up from germline, CDR1 is SGDLS and CDR2 is YYNGEE. The CDR3 is made up of 17 amino acids. J was trimmed by 2 bases and V by 4 bases; bases with no gene match: 9. The CDR3, as DNA: TGTGCCAGCAGCCCCGTAATGGGACAGGGGACCTACAATGAGCAGTTCTTC. This sequence encodes CASSPVMGQGTYNEQFF.

CDR3 bases: TGTGCCAGCAGCTTAGCCATGGGGGCGACAGATACGCAGTATTTT. This translates into CASSLAMGATDTQYF. The chain uses TRBV11-3 and TRBJ2-3, with a weak D call TRBD1 (6 bases). This CDR3 spans 15 amino acids. Germline loops: CDR1 SGHNT, CDR2 YENEEA. V was clipped by 1 base and J by 3 bases, with 11 bases between them.

The V gene is TRBV28, the J gene TRBJ1-5, with a tentative D call TRBD1 (6 bases). CDR1 is MDHEN, CDR2 SYDVKM, per germline. Trimming shortened V by 7 bases and J by 1 base, and 11 bases separated the two germline ends. The CDR3 consists of 14 residues. This chain's CDR3 is CASTVGGSNQPQHF. CDR3 in DNA: TGTGCCAGCACGGTAGGGGGAAGCAATCAGCCCCAGCATTTT.

V is TRBV7-2 and J is TRBJ2-1; 8 positions agree with TRBD1. V gave up 4 bases and J gave up 9 bases; unmatched junction bases: 5. CDR1 and CDR2 (germline): SGHTA, FQGNSA. The CDR3 totals 13 residues. The CDR3 region has the DNA TGTGCCAGCAGCTCCCAGGGGGCAACTGAGCAGTTCTTC. This codes for CASSSQGATEQFF.

The chain uses TRBV2 and TRBJ2-1; 7 nucleotides match TRBD2. Trimming at V came to 8 bases and at J to 5 bases, leaving 0 bases not matched to a gene. Germline V CDR1 and CDR2: SNHLY, FYNNEI. This CDR3 is built from 11 residues. Here the CDR3 DNA reads TGTGCCAGCGGGGGGGACAATGAGCAGTTCTTC. It yields the protein CASGGDNEQFF.

This rearrangement joins TRBV6-5 to TRBJ2-1; D may be TRBD1 (6 bases). Trimming removed 4 bases at V and 3 bases at J, with 10 bases between. Germline lookup yields CDR1 MNHEY and CDR2 SVGAGI. This CDR3 spans 14 amino acids. The CDR3 loop reads CASSFRGGYNEQFF. CDR3 in DNA: TGTGCCAGCAGTTTCAGGGGTGGCTACAATGAGCAGTTCTTC.